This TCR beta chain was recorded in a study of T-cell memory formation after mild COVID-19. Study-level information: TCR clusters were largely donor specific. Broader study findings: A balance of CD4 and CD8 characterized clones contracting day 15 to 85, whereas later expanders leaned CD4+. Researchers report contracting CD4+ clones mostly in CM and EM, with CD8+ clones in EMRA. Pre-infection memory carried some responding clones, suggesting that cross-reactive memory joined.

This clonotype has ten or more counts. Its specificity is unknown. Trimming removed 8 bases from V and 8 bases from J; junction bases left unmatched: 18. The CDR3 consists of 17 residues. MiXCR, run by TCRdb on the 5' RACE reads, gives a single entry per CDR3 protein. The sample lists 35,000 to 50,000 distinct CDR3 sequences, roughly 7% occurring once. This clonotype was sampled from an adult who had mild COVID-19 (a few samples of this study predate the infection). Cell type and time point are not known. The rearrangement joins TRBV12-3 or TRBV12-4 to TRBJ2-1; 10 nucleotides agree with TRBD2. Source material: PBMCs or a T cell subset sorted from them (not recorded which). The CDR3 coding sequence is TGTGCCAGCGGCCTCTTGGGTAGCGGGGGGTCGTATCATGAGCAGTTCTTC. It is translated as CASGLLGSGGSYHEQFF.